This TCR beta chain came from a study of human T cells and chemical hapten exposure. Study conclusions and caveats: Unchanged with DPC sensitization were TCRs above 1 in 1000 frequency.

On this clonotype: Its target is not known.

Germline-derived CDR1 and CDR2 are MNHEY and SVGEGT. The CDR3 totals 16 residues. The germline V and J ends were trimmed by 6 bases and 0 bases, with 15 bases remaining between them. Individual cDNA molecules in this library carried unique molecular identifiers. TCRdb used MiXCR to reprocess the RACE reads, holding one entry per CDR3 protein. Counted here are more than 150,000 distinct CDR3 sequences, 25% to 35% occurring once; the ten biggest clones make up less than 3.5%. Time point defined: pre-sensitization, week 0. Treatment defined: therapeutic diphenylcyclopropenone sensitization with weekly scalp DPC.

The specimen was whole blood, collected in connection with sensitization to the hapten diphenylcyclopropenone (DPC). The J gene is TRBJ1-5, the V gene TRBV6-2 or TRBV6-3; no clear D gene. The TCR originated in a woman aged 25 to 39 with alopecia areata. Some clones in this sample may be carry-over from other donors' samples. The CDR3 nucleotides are TGTGCCAGCAGCCCTAAAGGTGCTTATAGCAATCAGCCCCAGCATTTT. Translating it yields CASSPKGAYSNQPQHF.